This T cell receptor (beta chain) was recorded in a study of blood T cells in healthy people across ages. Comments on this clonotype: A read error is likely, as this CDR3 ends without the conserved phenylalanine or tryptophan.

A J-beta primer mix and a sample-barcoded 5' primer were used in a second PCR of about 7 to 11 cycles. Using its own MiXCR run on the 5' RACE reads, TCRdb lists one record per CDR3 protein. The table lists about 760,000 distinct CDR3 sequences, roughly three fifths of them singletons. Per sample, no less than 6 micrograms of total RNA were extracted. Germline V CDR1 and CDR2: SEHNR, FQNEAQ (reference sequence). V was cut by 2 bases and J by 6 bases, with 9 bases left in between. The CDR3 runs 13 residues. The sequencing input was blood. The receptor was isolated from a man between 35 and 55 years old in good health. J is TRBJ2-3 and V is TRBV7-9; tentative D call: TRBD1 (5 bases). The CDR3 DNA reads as TGTGCCAGCAGCTTAATAGGGGCGGATACGCAGTATGTT. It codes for CASSLIGADTQYV.